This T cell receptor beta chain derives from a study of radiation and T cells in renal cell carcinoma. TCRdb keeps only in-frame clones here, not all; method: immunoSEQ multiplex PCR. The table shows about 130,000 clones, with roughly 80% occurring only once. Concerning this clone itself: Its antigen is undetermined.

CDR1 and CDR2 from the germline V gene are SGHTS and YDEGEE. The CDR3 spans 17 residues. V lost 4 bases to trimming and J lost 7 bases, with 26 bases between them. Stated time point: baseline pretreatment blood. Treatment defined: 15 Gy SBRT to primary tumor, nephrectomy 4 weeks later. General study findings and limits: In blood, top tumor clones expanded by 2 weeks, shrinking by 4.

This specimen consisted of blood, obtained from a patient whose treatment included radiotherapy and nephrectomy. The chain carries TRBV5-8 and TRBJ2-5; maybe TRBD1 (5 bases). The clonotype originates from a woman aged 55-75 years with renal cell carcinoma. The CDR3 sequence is CASSQGELERLAVTQYF. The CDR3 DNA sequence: TGTGCCAGCAGCCAAGGGGAACTGGAAAGACTTGCGGTGACCCAGTACTTC.